This passage covers 10 T cell receptor beta chains from one sample sequenced in a study of T cell clonality in common variable immunodeficiency (dated by TCRdb to 2014 to 2015). The library was generated by the immunoSEQ multiplex PCR assay. In TCRdb, the immuneACCESS table is reduced to in-frame sequences with V and J assigned. These tables do not hold every clone; where another copy was compared, an unresolved V gene accounts for under half, and the others remain unexplained. The table gives around 50,000 clones for this sample, with none occurring only once. The ten top clones hold roughly 6% of the sample. Sequencing was performed on peripheral blood mononuclear cells. All receptors derive from a person aged 18 to 70 in good health.

This clone was observed at least ten times. The read ends 3 residues shy of where the CDR3 ends; the end is completed using the germline J gene. The V gene is TRBV15, the J gene TRBJ2-1; D not certain. Trimming cost V 8 bases and J 1 base, with 9 bases left between them. The CDR3 covers 13 residues. CDR1 LNHNV and CDR2 YYDKDF come from the germline V gene (reference sequence). Here the CDR3 reads CATQEGSYNEQFF. Partial CDR3 DNA: TGTGCCACCCAGGAAGGGTCCTACAATGAG.

This clone was recorded many times. The CDR3 is cut off 3 residues early in the read; its end comes from the germline J gene. J is TRBJ2-2 and V is TRBV11-2; the D gene is possibly TRBD2 (5 bases). The ends were cut back, 6 bases at V and 7 bases at J, with 15 bases in the middle. Looked up from germline, CDR1 is SGHAT and CDR2 is FQNNGV. The CDR3 is 14 residues long. CDR3 region: CASSALGIGGELFF. CDR3 bases read: TGTGCCAGCAGTGCACTAGGAATTGGCGGGGAG.

This clone was picked up many times. The read terminates 3 residues ahead of where the CDR3 ends, so the germline J gene completes it. The chain couples TRBV28 to TRBJ2-7, with 9 bases matching TRBD2. CDR3 length equals 13 residues. Germline assignment: CDR1 MDHEN and CDR2 SYDVKM. With 7 bases clipped from V and 3 bases from J, the junction kept 4 bases outside the gene matches. CDR3: CASTSGGRYEQYF. The part of the CDR3 DNA that was read is TGTGCCAGCACCAGCGGGGGGCGCTACGAG. The variable domain in full, completed from reference TRBV28 and TRBJ2-7, reads DVKVTQSSRYLVKRTGEKVFLECVQDMDHENMFWYRQDPGLGLRLIYFSYDVKMKEKGDIPEGYSVSREKKERFSLILESASTNQTSMYLCASTSGGRYEQYFGPGTRLTVT.

As regards this clone: The read stops 3 residues short of the end of the CDR3; the missing end is completed from the germline J gene. The chain couples TRBV19 to TRBJ2-3, with TRBD1 matching over 8 bases. CDR1 is LNHDA, CDR2 SQIVND, per germline (reference sequence). The length of the CDR3 is 15 residues. This chain's CDR3 is CASSTGGGNQETQYF. The covered CDR3 bases are TGTGCCAGTAGTACAGGGGGCGGAAACCAAGAGACG.

Many counts were recorded for this clone. The CDR3 end falls 3 residues outside the read, so it is completed with the germline J gene. The chain uses TRBV30 and TRBJ2-1; 12 bases match TRBD1. The germline gives CDR1 GTSNPN, CDR2 SVGIG (reference sequence). CDR3 length equals 14 residues. V dropped 8 bases and J dropped 9; count of bases not matched to a gene: 11. The CDR3 bases that were read are TGTGCCGGCTTTCCGGGACAGGGGGCGAGTGAG. It yields the protein CAGFPGQGASE. The CDR3 as a whole reads CAGFPGQGASEQFF. Full variable domain (outside the CDR3, taken from reference TRBV30 and TRBJ2-1): SQTIHQWPATLVQPVGSPLSLECTVEGTSNPNLYWYRQAAGRGLQLLFYSVGIGQISSEVPQNLSASRPQDRQFILSSKKLLLSDSGFYLCAGFPGQGASEQFFGPGTRLTVL.

This clone appeared many times. The read is 3 residues too short to cover the CDR3 end, so that end is filled in from the germline J gene. V is TRBV5-4 and J is TRBJ2-3; the match to TRBD2 covers 10 bases. Germline lookup yields CDR1 SGHNT and CDR2 YYREEE (reference sequence). V shed 2 bases and J 7 bases; nucleotides not matched to a gene: 7. CDR3 length: 15 residues. The CDR3 DNA, read in part, is TGTGCCAGCAGCTTAGCGGGGGGGTTGTGGAATACG. Translation gives CASSLAGGLWNT. The full CDR3 is CASSLAGGLWNTQYF.

In regard to this clone: Sequencing ends 3 residues short of the CDR3 end; the germline J gene provides the rest. The chain joins TRBV6-2 or TRBV6-3 to TRBJ1-1; no reliable D call. This CDR3 is built from 11 residues. Trimming took 7 bases from V and 7 from J, leaving 10 bases between them. From germline, CDR1 is MNHEY and CDR2 SVGEGT. The covered CDR3 bases are TGTGCCAGCACCTTAGGCGGTGAA. Protein: CASTLGGE. The whole CDR3 region reads CASTLGGEAFF.

This clone was seen repeatedly, ten times or more. The CDR3 is CASSDLQANSPLHF. CDR3 bases read: TGTGCCAGCAGTGACTTACAGGCTAATTCACCC. V and J are TRBV2 and TRBJ1-6; TRBD1 is a possible D gene (5 bases). The read stops 3 residues short of the end of the CDR3; the missing end is completed from the germline J gene. CDR3 length: 14 residues. The V gene lost 3 bases and the J gene lost 6 bases, with 9 bases spanning the gap. Germline lookup yields CDR1 SNHLY and CDR2 FYNNEI.

The sample holds many counts of this clone. The CDR3 extends 3 residues past the end of the read, so its final part is completed from the germline J gene. The rearrangement links TRBV29-1 to TRBJ2-1; the match to TRBD1 covers 9 bases. The junction had 9 bases not matched to a gene; V was cut back by 8 bases and J by 7 bases. This CDR3 is built from 13 residues. Per germline, CDR1 SQVTM and CDR2 ANQGSEA. The CDR3 DNA, read in part, is TGCAGCACCCGACAGGGGGAAGGAAATGAG. Its protein product is CSTRQGEGNE. The CDR3, in full, reads CSTRQGEGNEQFF.

In this sample, this clone turned up many times. CDR3 protein: CASSLGARRTEAFF. The sequenced part of the CDR3 DNA is TGCGCCAGCAGCTTGGGGGCTCGGAGGACTGAA. This chain joins TRBV5-1 and TRBJ1-1; D remains ambiguous. The read ends 3 residues before the CDR3 terminus; that terminus is restored from the germline J gene. Trimming took 0 bases from V and 5 from J, leaving 11 bases between them. The CDR3 sequence is 14 residues long. The V gene's germline CDR1 is SGHRS and CDR2 YFSETQ.